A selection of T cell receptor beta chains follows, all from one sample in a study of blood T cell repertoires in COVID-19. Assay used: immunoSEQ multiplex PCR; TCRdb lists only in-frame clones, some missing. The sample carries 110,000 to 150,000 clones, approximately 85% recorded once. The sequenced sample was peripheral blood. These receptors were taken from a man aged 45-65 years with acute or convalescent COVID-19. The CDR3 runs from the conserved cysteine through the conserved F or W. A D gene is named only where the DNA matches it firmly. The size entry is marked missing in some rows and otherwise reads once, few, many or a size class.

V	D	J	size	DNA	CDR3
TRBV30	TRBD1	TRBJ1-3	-	TGTGCCTGGAGTGGGACAGGCCGGGGAGGCACCATATATTTT	CAWSGTGRGGTIYF
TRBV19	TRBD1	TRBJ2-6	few	TGTGCCAGTAGTATGGGGACAGCTGGGGCCAACGTCCTGACTTTC	CASSMGTAGANVLTF
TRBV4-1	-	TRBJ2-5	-	TGCGCCAGCAGCCAGAGTCTGCGGGAGACCCAGTACTTC	CASSQSLRETQYF
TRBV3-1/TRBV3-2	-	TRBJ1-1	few	TGTGCCAGCAGCCAAAGGGGATTGAACACTGAAGCTTTCTTT	CASSQRGLNTEAFF
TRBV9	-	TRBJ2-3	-	TGTGCCAGCAGCCAGTCCCACAGCACAGATACGCAGTATTTT	CASSQSHSTDTQYF
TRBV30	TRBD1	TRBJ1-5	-	TGTGCCTGGAGTGCGACAGGGGTCGCCAATCAGCCCCAGCATTTT	CAWSATGVANQPQHF
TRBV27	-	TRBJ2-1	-	TGTGCCAGCAGTTCACAACATGAAACCTACAATGAGCAGTTCTTC	CASSSQHETYNEQFF
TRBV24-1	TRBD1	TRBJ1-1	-	TGTGCCACCAGTGATCCTGACAGGGGAGCTGCTTTCTTT	CATSDPDRGAAFF
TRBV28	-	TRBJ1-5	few	TGTGCCAGCAGGTGGGGGCACCCCAATCAGCCCCAGCATTTT	CASRWGHPNQPQHF
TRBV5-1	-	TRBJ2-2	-	TGCGCCAGCAGCTTGGTAACCGGACTGAACACCGGGGAGCTGTTTTTT	CASSLVTGLNTGELFF
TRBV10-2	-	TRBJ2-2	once	TGCGCCAGCAGCCCTGGGAATACAGGGGGGGCCGGGGAGCTGTTTTTT	CASSPGNTGGAGELFF
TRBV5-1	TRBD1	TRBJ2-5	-	TGCGCCAGCAAGGAGACAGGGGCAAGTCAAGAGACCCAGTACTTC	CASKETGASQETQYF
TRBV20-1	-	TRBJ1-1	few	TGCAGTGCTAGCCCGGGATTGCAGGCTTTCTTT	CSASPGLQAFF
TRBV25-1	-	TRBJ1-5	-	TGTGCCAGCAGTGATGCCGGGGAGGGACAGCCCCAGCATTTT	CASSDAGEGQPQHF
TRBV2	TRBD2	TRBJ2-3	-	TGTGCCAGCAAATTTAGAGCGGGAGAGGCAGATACGCAGTATTTT	CASKFRAGEADTQYF
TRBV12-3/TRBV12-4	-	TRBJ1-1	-	TGTGCCAGCAGATGGAGTGACAGTGAAGCTTTCTTT	CASRWSDSEAFF
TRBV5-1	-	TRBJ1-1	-	TGCGCCAGCAGCTCGAAAAGAAAGGATCGGGACACTGAAGCTTTCTTT	CASSSKRKDRDTEAFF
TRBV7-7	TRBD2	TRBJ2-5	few	TGTGCTAGCAGCACCGTAGCGGGGGGGCGAGAGACCCAGTACTTC	CASSTVAGGRETQYF
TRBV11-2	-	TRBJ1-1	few	TGTGCCAGCACCCTTTCGGGGGTCGGTAACACTGAAGCTTTCTTT	CASTLSGVGNTEAFF
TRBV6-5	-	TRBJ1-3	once	TGTGCCAGCAGTTCGAAACCTAGGACAGTGGGAAACACCATATATTTT	CASSSKPRTVGNTIYF
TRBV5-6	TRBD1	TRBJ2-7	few	TGTGCCAGCAGCCCCGGACCGGGACAGGGGACCTACGAGCAGTACTTC	CASSPGPGQGTYEQYF
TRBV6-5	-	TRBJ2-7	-	TGTGCCAGCGCTAAGGGGTGGGGCAGGGGCATCGAGCAGTACTTC	CASAKGWGRGIEQYF
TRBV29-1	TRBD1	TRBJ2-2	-	TGCAGCGAAATCCGGGACAGGGAGGACACCGGGGAGCTGTTTTTT	CSEIRDREDTGELFF
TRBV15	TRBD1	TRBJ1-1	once	TGTGCCACCAGCAGACGGACAGGGACGGACACTGAAGCTTTCTTT	CATSRRTGTDTEAFF
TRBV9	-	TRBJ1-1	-	TGTGCCAGCAGCGTACAGACGGAGGTAGGGACTGAAGCTTTCTTT	CASSVQTEVGTEAFF
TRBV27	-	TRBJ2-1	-	TGTGCCAGCGGTTACGTTGGCGAGGAGTTCTTC	CASGYVGEEFF
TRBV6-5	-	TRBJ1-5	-	TGTGCCAGCAAGAGGGATAATAGCAATCAGCCCCAGCATTTT	CASKRDNSNQPQHF
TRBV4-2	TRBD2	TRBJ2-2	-	TGTGCCAGCAGCCGGCAAGGGCTAGCGGGAGGGACGAACACCGGGGAGCTGTTTTTT	CASSRQGLAGGTNTGELFF
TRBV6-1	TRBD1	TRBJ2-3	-	TGTGCCAGCAGTGTCGGGACAGGGGCCGGCACAGATACGCAGTATTTT	CASSVGTGAGTDTQYF
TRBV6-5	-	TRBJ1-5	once	TGTGCCAGCATGCCGGGGGGTGGGGATCAGCCCCAGCATTTT	CASMPGGGDQPQHF
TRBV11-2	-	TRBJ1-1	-	TGTGCCAGCAAGAAGGGGCCCTCTACTGAAGCTTTCTTT	CASKKGPSTEAFF
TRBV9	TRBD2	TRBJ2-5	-	TGTGCCAGCAGCGTCGGTAGCGGGGAGGAGACCCAGTACTTC	CASSVGSGEETQYF
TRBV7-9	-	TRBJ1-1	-	TGTGCCAGCAGCACTCAGACGGGAAACACTGAAGCTTTCTTT	CASSTQTGNTEAFF
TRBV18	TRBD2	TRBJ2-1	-	TGTGCCAGCTCACCACAAGCGGGGAGGGCCAACGTAAATGAGCAGTTCTTC	CASSPQAGRANVNEQFF
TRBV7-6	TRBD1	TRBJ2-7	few	TGTGCCAGCAGCCCCGGGACAGGGTACGAGCAGTACTTC	CASSPGTGYEQYF
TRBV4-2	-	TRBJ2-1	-	TGTGCCAGCAGCCATGATTGGACCCGGGAAGATGAGCAGTTCTTC	CASSHDWTREDEQFF
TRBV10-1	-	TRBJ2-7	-	TGCGCCAGCAGTGATACCGACAGCTACGAGCAGTACTTC	CASSDTDSYEQYF
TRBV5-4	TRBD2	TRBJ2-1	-	TGTGCCAGCAGCTGGGGGGGACTAGCGGGATTCAATGAGCAGTTCTTC	CASSWGGLAGFNEQFF
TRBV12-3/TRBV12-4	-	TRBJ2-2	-	TGTGCCAGCAGACAGGGGAACACCGGGGAGCTGTTTTTT	CASRQGNTGELFF
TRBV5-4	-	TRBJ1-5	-	TGTGCCAGCAGCTTGGACATCGGCAATCAGCCCCAGCATTTT	CASSLDIGNQPQHF
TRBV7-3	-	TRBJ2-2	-	TGTGCCAGCAGCTTGTTCAGTACGAACACCGGGGAGCTGTTTTTT	CASSLFSTNTGELFF
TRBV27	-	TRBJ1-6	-	TGTGCCAGTGGGATTAATGCGGGAAATTCACCCCTCCACTTT	CASGINAGNSPLHF
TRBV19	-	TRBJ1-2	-	TGTGCCAGTAGCGTAGCTAACTATGGCTACACCTTC	CASSVANYGYTF
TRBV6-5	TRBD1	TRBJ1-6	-	TGTGCCAGCAGTTATGGGACAGGAGGGAATTCACCCCTCCACTTT	CASSYGTGGNSPLHF
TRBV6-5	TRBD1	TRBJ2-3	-	TGTGCCAGCAGTTGGACAGGGAACCCAGATACGCAGTATTTT	CASSWTGNPDTQYF
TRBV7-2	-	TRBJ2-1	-	TGTGCCAGCGATCTCGGGGTCCGCTACAATGAGCAGTTCTTC	CASDLGVRYNEQFF
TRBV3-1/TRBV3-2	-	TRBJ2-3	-	TGTGCCAGCACCATAGGAGGCACAGATACGCAGTATTTT	CASTIGGTDTQYF
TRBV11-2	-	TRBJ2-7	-	TGTGCCAGCAGCTTAGATCCAGGGGTGTCCGAGCAGTACTTC	CASSLDPGVSEQYF
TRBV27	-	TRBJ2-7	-	TGTGCCAGCAGTTTATGGGGGACTTACTCCTACGAGCAGTACTTC	CASSLWGTYSYEQYF
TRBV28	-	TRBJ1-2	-	TGTGCCAGCAGTCCCCCCTTGGGGCAGGGGAATACTGGCTACACCTTC	CASSPPLGQGNTGYTF